Listed below are T cell receptor beta chains from one sample, sequenced in a study of cytomegalovirus exposure and HLA in healthy donors. Here immunoSEQ multiplex PCR was the method, and the copy in TCRdb shows in-frame clones only, minus some. Of some 120,000 clones listed, around 84% are singletons. The sample was PBMCs. The receptors stem from a woman in her 40s in good health and CMV-seronegative. Both conserved end residues are part of each CDR3. Each record gives: J gene, V gene, clone size, D gene, CDR3 protein, CDR3 DNA. D genes are given only for firm matches. Not all rows give a size; the values are once, few, many and, for expanded clones, a class.

>TRBJ1-2|TRBV28|-|TRBD1
CASRGDRGQGYTF
TGTGCCAGCAGGGGGGACAGGGGGCAAGGCTACACCTTC
>TRBJ2-5|TRBV5-1|-|TRBD1
CASSPQSTQGETQYF
TGCGCCAGCAGCCCCCAATCGACACAGGGGGAGACCCAGTACTTC
>TRBJ2-1|TRBV18|-|-
CASSPSQGNEQFF
TGTGCCAGCTCACCCTCACAGGGCAATGAGCAGTTCTTC
>TRBJ2-7|TRBV11-2|-|TRBD2
CASSLEPSGRGEQYF
TGTGCCAGCAGCTTAGAGCCTAGCGGGAGGGGCGAGCAGTATTTC
>TRBJ1-3|TRBV2|-|-
CASSDAGSGNTIYF
TGTGCCAGCAGTGACGCGGGGTCTGGAAACACCATATATTTT
>TRBJ2-5|TRBV11-2|-|-
CASSSRQVLGTQYF
TGTGCCAGCAGCTCAAGACAGGTCCTGGGGACCCAGTACTTC
>TRBJ2-3|TRBV28|-|-
CASSKGGTDTQYF
TGTGCCAGCAGCAAGGGGGGCACAGATACGCAGTATTTT
>TRBJ2-2|TRBV27|-|-
CASSFGANTGELFF
TGTGCCAGCAGTTTCGGAGCGAACACCGGGGAGCTGTTTTTT
>TRBJ2-1|TRBV29-1|-|TRBD2
CSAGTSDYNEQFF
TGCAGCGCTGGGACTAGCGATTACAATGAGCAGTTCTTC
>TRBJ2-2|TRBV15|-|-
CATSPSNTGELFF
TGTGCCACCAGTCCCTCGAACACCGGGGAGCTGTTTTTT
>TRBJ1-2|TRBV19|few|TRBD1
CASSQGTALGYGYTF
TGTGCCAGTAGTCAAGGGACAGCGCTCGGCTATGGCTACACCTTC